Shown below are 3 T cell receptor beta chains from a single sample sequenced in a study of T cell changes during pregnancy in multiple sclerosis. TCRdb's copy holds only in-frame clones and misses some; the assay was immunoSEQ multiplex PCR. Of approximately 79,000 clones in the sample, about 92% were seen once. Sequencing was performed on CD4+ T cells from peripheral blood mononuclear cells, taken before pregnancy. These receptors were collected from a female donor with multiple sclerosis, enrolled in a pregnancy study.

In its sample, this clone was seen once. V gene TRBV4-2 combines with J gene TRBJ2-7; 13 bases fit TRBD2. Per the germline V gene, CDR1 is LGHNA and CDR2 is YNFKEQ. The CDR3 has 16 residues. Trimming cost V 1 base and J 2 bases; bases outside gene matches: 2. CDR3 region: CASSQGLAGGTYEQYF. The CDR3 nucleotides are TGTGCCAGCAGCCAAGGACTAGCGGGAGGTACCTACGAGCAGTACTTC.

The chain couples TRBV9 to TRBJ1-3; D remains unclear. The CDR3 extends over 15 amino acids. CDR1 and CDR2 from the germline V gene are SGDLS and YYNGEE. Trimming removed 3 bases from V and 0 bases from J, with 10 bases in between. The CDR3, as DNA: TGTGCCAGCAGCGCCACAGCTTACTCTGGAAACACCATATATTTT. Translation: CASSATAYSGNTIYF.

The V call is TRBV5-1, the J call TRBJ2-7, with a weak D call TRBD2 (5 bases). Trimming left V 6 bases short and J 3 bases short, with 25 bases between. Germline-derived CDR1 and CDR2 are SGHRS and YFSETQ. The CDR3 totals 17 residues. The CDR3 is CASTPAIPWTGNYEQYF. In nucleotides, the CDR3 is TGCGCCAGCACACCCGCCATTCCATGGACGGGGAACTACGAGCAGTACTTC.